Each of the 23 T cell receptor beta chains below was sequenced from the same sample in a study of vaccination effects on CD4 cells after COVID-19. The antigens of these receptors remain unknown. Repertoires were generated with immunoSEQ multiplex PCR, while TCRdb's copy carries only in-frame clones and drops some. The table shows some 15,000 clones, with 70% occurring only once. Prior to sequencing, the ViraFEST assay stimulated PBMC with viral peptide pools, which expanded the antigen-specific CD4+ T cells. Cells that had been cultured for 10 days were the source of isolated CD4+ T cells. Participants got two doses of BNT162b2 or mRNA-1273 vaccine. The sample here was CD4+ T cells from PBMCs cultured with SARS-CoV-2 spike peptides, taken after COVID-19 vaccination. These receptors were collected from a human donor who received a COVID-19 vaccine.

Only one count was recorded for this clone. The chain joins TRBV7-9 to TRBJ1-5; TRBD1 aligns across 7 bases. There are 13 residues in the CDR3. Germline CDR1 SEHNR, CDR2 FQNEAQ (reference sequence). V lost 5 bases to trimming and J lost 5 bases; unmatched junction nucleotides: 3. The CDR3 coding sequence is TGTGCCAGCAGCCGGGACAGCTATCAGCCCCAGCATTTT. Its protein is CASSRDSYQPQHF. Filled out from reference TRBV7-9 and TRBJ1-5, the complete variable domain reads DTGVSQNPRHKITKRGQNVTFRCDPISEHNRLYWYRQTLGQGPEFLTYFQNEAQLEKSRLLSDRFSAERPKGSFSTLEIQRTEQGDSAMYLCASSRDSYQPQHFGDGTRLSIL.

The rearrangement links TRBV3-1 (or the pseudogene TRBV3-2) to TRBJ2-7; no clear D. The V end lost 1 base, the J end lost 3 bases, and 4 bases lay between the germline ends. CDR1 is LGHDT and CDR2 is YNNKEL in the germline V gene (reference sequence). This CDR3 is built from 12 residues. The CDR3 coding sequence is TGTGCCAGCAGCCAAGCGGACTACGAGCAGTACTTC. Translated: CASSQADYEQYF.

J is TRBJ2-4 and V is TRBV2, with D uncertain. This CDR3 region has 14 residues. Trimming pared 1 base from V and 3 bases from J, leaving 7 bases between. Germline lookup yields CDR1 SNHLY and CDR2 FYNNEI. The CDR3 bases are TGTGCCAGCAGTGAAGGGGTGTACAAAAACATTCAGTACTTC. It yields the protein CASSEGVYKNIQYF.

This chain links TRBV3-1 (or the pseudogene TRBV3-2) with TRBJ1-2; no clear D gene. Trimming stripped 1 base from V and 6 bases from J, with 6 bases between. Germline CDR1 reads LGHDT; CDR2 reads YNNKEL (reference sequence). This CDR3 comprises 12 residues. CDR3 coding DNA: TGTGCCAGCAGCCAAGCCTCCCATGGCTACACCTTC. Translating gives CASSQASHGYTF.

The chain combines TRBV4-1 with TRBJ2-7; D is perhaps TRBD1 or TRBD2 (5 bases each). The germline CDR1 and CDR2 sequences are MGHRA and YSYEKL. This CDR3 contains 15 residues. With 1 base removed from V and 4 bases from J, the gap between germline ends came to 14 bases. CDR3 DNA sequence: TGCGCCAGCAGCCAAGTTGTGTTGGGGGAGTACGAGCAGTACTTC. Its translation is CASSQVVLGEYEQYF.

The V call is TRBV27, the J call TRBJ2-3; D may be TRBD1 or TRBD2 (6 bases each). V shed 5 bases and J shed 1 base, with 13 bases lying between them. CDR1 is MNHEY and CDR2 is SMNVEV in the germline V gene (reference sequence). CDR3 size: 15 residues. The CDR3 nucleotides read TGTGCCAGCAGTAAACAGGGCGGGGGCACAGATACGCAGTATTTT. Its protein product is CASSKQGGGTDTQYF.

This rearrangement joins TRBV9 to TRBJ1-6; no reliable D call. This CDR3 is built from 15 residues. Per the germline V gene, CDR1 is SGDLS and CDR2 is YYNGEE. V lost 1 base to trimming and J lost 4 bases, with 9 bases between them. The CDR3 DNA is TGTGCCAGCAGCGTAACAGATACTTATAATTCACCCCTCCACTTT. The encoded protein is CASSVTDTYNSPLHF.

This clone was counted a few times. The gene calls are TRBV7-2 and TRBJ2-5; TRBD1 is a possible D gene (6 bases). Trimming removed 5 bases from V and 2 bases from J, with 15 bases in between. CDR1 is SGHTA, CDR2 FQGNSA, per germline. The CDR3 length is 15 residues. This chain's CDR3 is CASSPMRTVQETQYF. Here the CDR3 DNA reads TGTGCCAGCAGCCCGATGCGGACAGTACAAGAGACCCAGTACTTC. Full variable domain (outside the CDR3, taken from reference TRBV7-2 and TRBJ2-5): GAGVSQSPSNKVTEKGKDVELRCDPISGHTALYWYRQSLGQGLEFLIYFQGNSAPDKSGLPSDRFSAERTGGSVSTLTIQRTQQEDSAVYLCASSPMRTVQETQYFGPGTRLLVL.

This rearrangement joins TRBV7-3 to TRBJ1-1; D may be TRBD1 (6 bases). Trimming took off 6 bases at V and 6 bases at J, with 14 bases between the two ends. Germline V lookup: CDR1 SGHTA, CDR2 FQGTGA. The CDR3 loop spans 13 amino acids. Written as DNA, the CDR3 is TGTGCCAGCAGTGCCCGGGGACAACCTGAAGCTTTCTTT. Protein: CASSARGQPEAFF.

The rearrangement links TRBV19 to TRBJ2-1; 7 nucleotides line up with TRBD1. The CDR3 runs to 15 residues. Germline V lookup: CDR1 LNHDA, CDR2 SQIVND (reference sequence). The V and J ends lost 2 bases and 9 bases, in that order; junction bases with no gene match: 10. The CDR3 nucleotides are TGTGCCAGTAGTATATCAGGGGGAGAGTTTAGTGAGCAGTTCTTC. Translated: CASSISGGEFSEQFF.

The J gene is TRBJ2-2, the V gene TRBV2; D might be TRBD1 (5 bases). The CDR3 is 14 residues long. Per germline, CDR1 SNHLY and CDR2 FYNNEI. V was shortened by 1 base and J by 7 bases, with 10 bases between the two germline ends. CDR3 nucleotide sequence: TGTGCCAGCAGTGAAGGGGGCGTCGGCGGGGAGCTGTTTTTT. This sequence encodes CASSEGGVGGELFF. Together with reference TRBV2 and TRBJ2-2, the CDR3 gives the full variable domain: EPEVTQTPSHQVTQMGQEVILRCVPISNHLYFYWYRQILGQKVEFLVSFYNNEISEKSEIFDDQFSVERPDGSNFTLKIRSTKLEDSAMYFCASSEGGVGGELFFGEGSRLTVL.

The chain joins TRBV5-1 to TRBJ2-3; TRBD2 might be the D (5 bases). Trimming removed 3 bases from V and 1 base from J, with 21 bases in between. Germline V gene lookup returns CDR1 SGHRS and CDR2 YFSETQ. The length of the CDR3 is 18 residues. CDR3 sequence reads: CASSSNLRALGGTDTQYF. The DNA for the CDR3 is TGCGCCAGCAGCTCGAACCTCCGGGCACTAGGCGGCACAGATACGCAGTATTTT.

The V and J genes are TRBV4-1 and TRBJ2-1, with D perhaps being TRBD1 or TRBD2 (5 bases each). The germline gives CDR1 MGHRA, CDR2 YSYEKL. V was shortened by 0 bases and J by 6 bases, with 12 bases between the two germline ends. This CDR3 comprises 15 residues. The DNA of the CDR3 is TGCGCCAGCAGCCAAGACCCAGGGACCAGCAATGAGCAGTTCTTC. This encodes CASSQDPGTSNEQFF.

The chain joins TRBV4-1 to TRBJ1-2; D may be TRBD1 (6 bases). Trimming removed 6 bases at V and 6 bases at J, with 17 bases between. CDR3 length: 14 amino acids. Germline V gene sequence: CDR1 MGHRA, CDR2 YSYEKL. CDR3 DNA: TGCGCCAGCAGACCCGTAGGGGGGGGCCATGGCTACACCTTC. It codes for CASRPVGGGHGYTF.

The chain has TRBV6-5 and TRBJ1-4; D remains unclear. V lost 2 bases, J lost 3 bases, and 10 bases lay in between. This CDR3 has 15 residues. CDR1 is MNHEY, CDR2 SVGAGI, per germline. CDR3 protein: CASSYRAPANEKLFF. The CDR3 region has the DNA TGTGCCAGCAGTTACAGGGCTCCGGCTAATGAAAAACTGTTTTTT.

The V call is TRBV27, the J call TRBJ2-2; D is unclear. Germline CDR1 is MNHEY and CDR2 is SMNVEV (reference sequence). V shed 2 bases and J shed 2 bases, with 6 bases lying between them. CDR3 size: 14 residues. The CDR3 spells CASSLRVNTGELFF. CDR3 nucleotides: TGTGCCAGCAGTTTAAGAGTTAACACCGGGGAGCTGTTTTTT.

V is TRBV7-8 and J is TRBJ2-3; no clear D. The germline V gene encodes CDR1 SGHVS and CDR2 FQNEAQ. Trimming left V 8 bases short and J 4 bases short, with 16 bases between. This CDR3 contains 14 residues. This CDR3 is CASFSRGGADTQYF. DNA of the CDR3: TGTGCCAGCTTTTCCCGCGGTGGGGCAGATACGCAGTATTTT.

The chain links TRBV6-5 to TRBJ1-2; D not resolved. The CDR3 is made up of 12 amino acids. V lost 6 bases and J 2 bases, leaving 7 bases between the germline ends. Germline CDR1 reads MNHEY; CDR2 reads SVGAGI. The CDR3 reads CASRLFNYGYTF. The CDR3 DNA reads as TGTGCCAGCAGGCTCTTCAACTATGGCTACACCTTC.

V gene TRBV2 combines with J gene TRBJ2-2; 8 nucleotides line up with TRBD2. J was trimmed by 4 bases and V by 8 bases; bases with no gene match: 9. Per the germline V gene, CDR1 is SNHLY and CDR2 is FYNNEI. The CDR3 extends over 15 amino acids. CDR3 DNA: TGTGCCAGCGCCCCGGGGGGGACACGCACCGGGGAGCTGTTTTTT. Its protein product is CASAPGGTRTGELFF.

The chain links TRBV5-4 to TRBJ1-4; no definite D call. The CDR3 runs 16 residues. The V end lost 0 bases, the J end lost 5 bases, and 14 bases lay between the germline ends. Germline-derived CDR1 and CDR2 are SGHNT and YYREEE (reference sequence). The CDR3: CASSLASEASNEKLFF. CDR3 in DNA: TGTGCCAGCAGCTTGGCCTCTGAAGCGTCCAATGAAAAACTGTTTTTT. The whole variable domain, remainder taken from reference TRBV5-4 and TRBJ1-4, is ETGVTQSPTHLIKTRGQQVTLRCSSQSGHNTVSWYQQALGQGPQFIFQYYREEENGRGNFPPRFSGLQFPNYSSELNVNALELDDSALYLCASSLASEASNEKLFFGSGTQLSVL.

This clone was found a few times. The chain has TRBV12-3 or TRBV12-4 and TRBJ1-2, with no clear D. V dropped 0 bases and J dropped 4 bases, with 6 bases sitting between them. The CDR3 length is 13 residues. The DNA of the CDR3 is TGTGCCAGCAGTTTAGCAGGCCCCTATGGCTACACCTTC. This gives the protein CASSLAGPYGYTF.

Comments on this clone: This specimen includes other DNA sequences encoding the same CDR3. The chain employs TRBV5-1 and TRBJ1-6; D is possibly TRBD1 (5 bases). This CDR3 has 14 residues. The germline gives CDR1 SGHRS, CDR2 YFSETQ. Trimming removed 3 bases at V and 9 bases at J, with 13 bases between. Here the CDR3 reads CASSSQGIGSPLHF. In nucleotides, the CDR3 is TGCGCCAGCAGCTCCCAGGGCATTGGTTCACCCCTCCACTTT.

Only one count was recorded for this clone. The chain couples TRBV18 to TRBJ1-1, with TRBD1 matching over 9 bases. V gave up 2 bases and J gave up 0 bases; unmatched junction bases: 7. The germline CDR1 and CDR2 sequences are KGHSH and LQKENI. This CDR3 region has 17 residues. This CDR3 is CASSPGQGPYMNTEAFF. CDR3 nucleotides: TGTGCCAGCTCACCAGGACAGGGGCCCTACATGAACACTGAAGCTTTCTTT.